These T cell receptor beta chains were read from a single sample in a study of T-cell reconstitution after alpha-beta-depleted transplantation in children. MiXCR was run by TCRdb on the PCR reads, yielding one entry per CDR3 protein. Of over 550,000 distinct CDR3 sequences listed, more than 9% were seen once; the top ten hold about 4%. The sample in question was PBMCs from the stem cell graft donor, obtained from the stem cell graft. All receptors derive from a human donor who donated a stem cell graft to a child with acute myeloid leukemia. Both conserved end residues are part of each CDR3. The D gene is left open where the match is weak. Clone size is stated in some rows and not others, as once, few, many or a class when expanded.

clone size: -; V gene: TRBV20-1; D gene: -; J gene: TRBJ1-6; CDR3 DNA: TGCAGTGCTAGAGGTTCTGGGGGGCACCCAGGATCACCCCTCCACTTT; CDR3 protein: CSARGSGGHPGSPLHF
clone size: many; V gene: TRBV30; D gene: -; J gene: TRBJ2-5; CDR3 DNA: TGTGCCTGGAGTGTACCAGGGCAAGGGACCCAGTACTTC; CDR3 protein: CAWSVPGQGTQYF
clone size: -; V gene: TRBV4-2; D gene: TRBD2; J gene: TRBJ2-5; CDR3 DNA: TGTGCCAGCAGCCAGGGGACTAGCGGCCAAGGACTGGAGTCCCAGTACTTC; CDR3 protein: CASSQGTSGQGLESQYF
clone size: -; V gene: TRBV10-3; D gene: -; J gene: TRBJ1-6; CDR3 DNA: TGTGCCATCAGTGACCGGCAGGGGATCGTGTCACCCCTCCACTTT; CDR3 protein: CAISDRQGIVSPLHF
clone size: once; V gene: TRBV29-1; D gene: -; J gene: TRBJ2-5; CDR3 DNA: TGCAGCGTCGACCCTATGGACAGCCAAGAGACCCAGTACTTC; CDR3 protein: CSVDPMDSQETQYF
clone size: few; V gene: TRBV29-1; D gene: -; J gene: TRBJ2-5; CDR3 DNA: TGCAGCGTTGATTGGGGAATTGAAGAGACCCAGTACTTC; CDR3 protein: CSVDWGIEETQYF
clone size: -; V gene: TRBV6-1; D gene: -; J gene: TRBJ1-1; CDR3 DNA: TGTGCCAGCCGGGCGGGAAGGGAGAACACTGAAGCTTTCTTT; CDR3 protein: CASRAGRENTEAFF
clone size: few; V gene: TRBV3-1; D gene: TRBD2; J gene: TRBJ2-5; CDR3 DNA: TGTGCCAGCAGTTCCCTACTTGCCCCCGGACTAGCGGGAGGAGAGACCCAGTACTTC; CDR3 protein: CASSSLLAPGLAGGETQYF
clone size: -; V gene: TRBV7-9; D gene: -; J gene: TRBJ2-1; CDR3 DNA: TGTGCCAGCAGCTTTATCAAGGCCTCAGCCAATGAGCAGTTCTTC; CDR3 protein: CASSFIKASANEQFF
clone size: -; V gene: TRBV5-6; D gene: -; J gene: TRBJ2-1; CDR3 DNA: TGTGCCAGCAGCTCACTAGACCTTAGGCAGTTCTTC; CDR3 protein: CASSSLDLRQFF
clone size: -; V gene: TRBV7-2; D gene: TRBD1; J gene: TRBJ2-7; CDR3 DNA: TGTGCCAGCAGCTTCCGACAGGGGGATATCTCCTACGAGCAGTACTTC; CDR3 protein: CASSFRQGDISYEQYF
clone size: -; V gene: TRBV2; D gene: TRBD2; J gene: TRBJ2-7; CDR3 DNA: TGTGCCAGCAGCACTAGCGAGTACGAGCAGTACTTC; CDR3 protein: CASSTSEYEQYF
clone size: -; V gene: TRBV20-1; D gene: -; J gene: TRBJ2-5; CDR3 DNA: TGCAGTGCTACCGGCCCGGGGCGGGAGACCCAGTACTTC; CDR3 protein: CSATGPGRETQYF
clone size: many; V gene: TRBV20-1; D gene: TRBD2; J gene: TRBJ2-1; CDR3 DNA: TGCAGTGCTCGGACTAGCGGAGACCCAAGCTCCTACAATGAGCAGTTCTTC; CDR3 protein: CSARTSGDPSSYNEQFF
clone size: many; V gene: TRBV3-1; D gene: -; J gene: TRBJ2-7; CDR3 DNA: TGTGCCAGCAGCCATGGCAGGGCCTACGAGCAGTACTTC; CDR3 protein: CASSHGRAYEQYF
clone size: -; V gene: TRBV5-1; D gene: -; J gene: TRBJ2-3; CDR3 DNA: TGCGCCAGCAGCTCACCGCGGGGGGACAGGGCCACAGATACGCAGTATTTT; CDR3 protein: CASSSPRGDRATDTQYF
clone size: many; V gene: TRBV7-2; D gene: -; J gene: TRBJ1-6; CDR3 DNA: TGTGCCAGCAGCTTCTTCGGGGGGGGCAATTCACCCCTCCACTTT; CDR3 protein: CASSFFGGGNSPLHF
clone size: -; V gene: TRBV4-2; D gene: TRBD2; J gene: TRBJ2-2; CDR3 DNA: TGTGCCAGCAGCCAAGATCAGACTAGCGGAGCCACCGGGGAGCTGTTTTTT; CDR3 protein: CASSQDQTSGATGELFF
clone size: -; V gene: TRBV27; D gene: -; J gene: TRBJ2-3; CDR3 DNA: TGTGCCAGCAGTCCCTTACTACCTGCGGGTTCTTCAGATACGCAGTATTTT; CDR3 protein: CASSPLLPAGSSDTQYF
clone size: -; V gene: TRBV11-2; D gene: TRBD1; J gene: TRBJ2-7; CDR3 DNA: TGTGCCAGCAGCAAGACAGGGACCGCCGGAGAGCAGTACTTC; CDR3 protein: CASSKTGTAGEQYF
clone size: many; V gene: TRBV19; D gene: -; J gene: TRBJ2-6; CDR3 DNA: TGTGCCAGTAGTCCGGACGGTGACTCTGGGGCCAACGTCCTGACTTTC; CDR3 protein: CASSPDGDSGANVLTF
clone size: many; V gene: TRBV12-3/TRBV12-4; D gene: -; J gene: TRBJ2-3; CDR3 DNA: TGTGCCAGCAGTTTTGGTCGCACAGATACGCAGTATTTT; CDR3 protein: CASSFGRTDTQYF
clone size: many; V gene: TRBV20-1; D gene: TRBD2; J gene: TRBJ2-7; CDR3 DNA: TGCAGTGCTAGAGATACCGGGACTAGCCCCTACGAGCAGTACTTC; CDR3 protein: CSARDTGTSPYEQYF
clone size: -; V gene: TRBV20-1; D gene: TRBD2; J gene: TRBJ2-7; CDR3 DNA: TGCAGTGCTAGCTTCCTAGCGGGAGGGCCCGGGAACGAGCAGTACTTC; CDR3 protein: CSASFLAGGPGNEQYF
clone size: many; V gene: TRBV4-3; D gene: TRBD2; J gene: TRBJ2-1; CDR3 DNA: TGCGCCAGCAGCCGAGGGACTAGCCCAGACAATGAGCAGTTCTTC; CDR3 protein: CASSRGTSPDNEQFF
clone size: -; V gene: TRBV20-1; D gene: TRBD1; J gene: TRBJ1-1; CDR3 DNA: TGCAGTGCTAGAGACACCGGGACAGGGGGGGCTGAAGCTTTCTTT; CDR3 protein: CSARDTGTGGAEAFF
clone size: -; V gene: TRBV30; D gene: TRBD1; J gene: TRBJ2-1; CDR3 DNA: TGTGCCTGGAGTGCTATGAGGGACAGGGGGCGCGGAGAGCAGTTCTTC; CDR3 protein: CAWSAMRDRGRGEQFF
clone size: many; V gene: TRBV28; D gene: TRBD2; J gene: TRBJ2-7; CDR3 DNA: TGTGCCAGCAGTTTCCCAAGCGGGATCTCCTACGAGCAGTACTTC; CDR3 protein: CASSFPSGISYEQYF
clone size: many; V gene: TRBV12-3/TRBV12-4; D gene: TRBD1; J gene: TRBJ1-6; CDR3 DNA: TGTGCCAGCAGCCCGGGACAGGGGAATTCACCCCTCCACTTT; CDR3 protein: CASSPGQGNSPLHF
clone size: -; V gene: TRBV5-1; D gene: -; J gene: TRBJ2-1; CDR3 DNA: TGCGCCAGCAGCTTGGAAGCGTCCAGAGCCAATGAGCAGTTCTTC; CDR3 protein: CASSLEASRANEQFF
clone size: -; V gene: TRBV5-1; D gene: -; J gene: TRBJ2-7; CDR3 DNA: TGCGCCAGCAGCTTACCAGGGCTCTACGAGCAGTACTTC; CDR3 protein: CASSLPGLYEQYF
clone size: few; V gene: TRBV11-2; D gene: -; J gene: TRBJ1-6; CDR3 DNA: TGTGCCAGCAGCTTAGCTGGCAGCCTTAATTCACCCCTCCACTTT; CDR3 protein: CASSLAGSLNSPLHF
clone size: -; V gene: TRBV30; D gene: TRBD2; J gene: TRBJ2-7; CDR3 DNA: TGTGCCTGGAATGCCGCGGCTAGCGGGAGAGGCGAGCAGTACTTC; CDR3 protein: CAWNAAASGRGEQYF
clone size: few; V gene: TRBV7-2; D gene: TRBD1; J gene: TRBJ1-2; CDR3 DNA: TGTGCCAGCAGCACCCCGGGACAGGGGTACTATGGCTACACCTTC; CDR3 protein: CASSTPGQGYYGYTF
clone size: -; V gene: TRBV4-3; D gene: -; J gene: TRBJ1-1; CDR3 DNA: TGCGCCAGCAGCCAAGGCGGGCTTGCTGAAGCTTTCTTT; CDR3 protein: CASSQGGLAEAFF
clone size: few; V gene: TRBV7-2; D gene: -; J gene: TRBJ2-7; CDR3 DNA: TGTGCCAGCAGGACAGACAGCTACTCCTACGAGCAGTACTTC; CDR3 protein: CASRTDSYSYEQYF
clone size: -; V gene: TRBV4-3; D gene: -; J gene: TRBJ2-7; CDR3 DNA: TGCGCCAGCAGCCAAGGGACTAGGGGGGCGTCCTCCTACGAGCAGTACTTC; CDR3 protein: CASSQGTRGASSYEQYF
clone size: -; V gene: TRBV3-1; D gene: -; J gene: TRBJ1-1; CDR3 DNA: TGTGCCACCAGCAAGCAGGGCGGCGTGGGAAGCACTGAAGCTTTCTTT; CDR3 protein: CATSKQGGVGSTEAFF
clone size: -; V gene: TRBV29-1; D gene: -; J gene: TRBJ2-7; CDR3 DNA: TGCAGCGTGAGGGGGGGGGGCGAGCAGTACTTC; CDR3 protein: CSVRGGGEQYF
clone size: few; V gene: TRBV15; D gene: -; J gene: TRBJ2-7; CDR3 DNA: TGTGCCACCAGCAGAGCATCAGTCTACGAGCAGTACTTC; CDR3 protein: CATSRASVYEQYF
clone size: few; V gene: TRBV3-1; D gene: -; J gene: TRBJ2-1; CDR3 DNA: TGTGCCAGCAGCCCCACCGGGGGCGGCTACAATGAGCAGTTCTTC; CDR3 protein: CASSPTGGGYNEQFF
clone size: few; V gene: TRBV12-3/TRBV12-4; D gene: -; J gene: TRBJ2-2; CDR3 DNA: TGTGCCAGCAGTTTCGAGGGTAACACCGGGGAGCTGTTTTTT; CDR3 protein: CASSFEGNTGELFF
clone size: -; V gene: TRBV20-1; D gene: -; J gene: TRBJ1-3; CDR3 DNA: TGCAGTGCTAGGAGGCAGTCGGGCGGAAACACCATATATTTT; CDR3 protein: CSARRQSGGNTIYF